A single T cell receptor (beta chain) is shown here with its context. Sequencing used immunoSEQ multiplex PCR; TCRdb keeps in-frame clones, though not all of them. The table shows hundreds of thousands of clones, with around 87% occurring only once. V shed 6 bases and J shed 0 bases, with 18 bases lying between them. Germline values: CDR1 WSHSY, CDR2 SAAADI. The CDR3 spans 17 residues. The data stem from a study of shared T cell receptors in the human thymus. A further study also used this sample, focusing on human thymus T cells. As that study records: It was healthy Finnish infants having corrective surgery for congenital heart defects who were the donors. Resections that were taken during corrective heart surgery supplied the thymus tissue. Gene usage (both V and J) appeared biased in thymic and blood repertoires.

The rearrangement links TRBV10-2 to TRBJ2-1; TRBD2 might be the D (6 bases). What was sequenced was thymocytes. The receptor was derived from a boy under two years old with a congenital heart defect. CDR3 bases: TGCGCCAGCAGCCCGGGGGAGCGGTCAAGCTCCTACAATGAGCAGTTCTTC. Its translation is CASSPGERSSSYNEQFF.